This T cell receptor beta chain was sequenced for a study of cytomegalovirus exposure and HLA in healthy donors. Study results and caveats: Sequencing likely generated an artifact that appeared as a cluster of highly shared sequence variants. Per published accounts, TCR beta sequences correctly predicted the HLA-A and HLA-B alleles of most subjects.

Comment on this clone: The antigen is unknown. At one boundary the junction diverges from the germline segment, which might be a read error.

The CDR3 is made up of 13 amino acids. Germline assignment: CDR1 SGHTA and CDR2 FQGNSA. This PCR relied on a set of 60 Vbeta primers and 13 Jbeta primers. The assay was immunoSEQ multiplex PCR, and TCRdb's table has in-frame clones only and misses some. The repertoire includes approximately 170,000 clones, 80% to 85% of them detected once, and 1.5% to 2% sits in the top ten. The TCR sequence derives from a human donor in good health. Sequenced: PBMCs. This sequence joins TRBV7-2 and TRBJ1-5; a possible D gene is TRBD1 (5 bases). The CDR3 nucleotides read TGTGCCAGCAGCTTAACTTTCAGGGACTTTGTGGATTTT. Translation: CASSLTFRDFVDF. The whole variable domain, filled in from reference TRBV7-2 and TRBJ1-5, reads GAGVSQSPSNKVTEKGKDVELRCDPISGHTALYWYRQSLGQGLEFLIYFQGNSAPDKSGLPSDRFSAERTGGSVSTLTIQRTQQEDSAVYLCASSLTFRDFVDFGDGTRLSIL.